The 20 T cell receptor beta chains listed next were all sequenced from one sample in a study of T cell changes during pregnancy in multiple sclerosis. TCRdb's copy holds only in-frame clones and misses some; the assay was immunoSEQ multiplex PCR. The sample shows roughly 80,000 clones, 93% of them seen only once. The material was peripheral blood, obtained after pregnancy. Receptor source: a female donor in good health, enrolled as a control in a pregnancy study.

CDR3 coding DNA: TGTGCCAGCAGCTTGGCGGGACTAGCGGGAGGGCGGGCCTACGAGCAGTACTTC. Amino acids: CASSLAGLAGGRAYEQYF. The chain uses TRBV5-8 and TRBJ2-7, with 16 bases fitting TRBD2. J lost 2 bases, V lost 0 bases, and 5 bases had no gene match. Germline CDR1 SGHTS, CDR2 YDEGEE. This CDR3 has 18 amino acids.

The chain links TRBV15 to TRBJ2-1, with D possibly TRBD1 on 5 matching bases. The germline V gene encodes CDR1 LNHNV and CDR2 YYDKDF (reference sequence). The V end lost 0 bases, the J end lost 5 bases, and 11 bases lay between the germline ends. This CDR3 is built from 15 residues. The chain's CDR3 is CATSRDWVGDNEQFF. The CDR3, as DNA: TGTGCCACCAGCAGAGATTGGGTAGGGGACAATGAGCAGTTCTTC.

The V call is TRBV6-5, the J call TRBJ2-7; tentatively, D is TRBD1 (6 bases). Trimming stripped 2 bases from V and 3 bases from J, with 14 bases between. In germline, CDR1 is MNHEY, CDR2 SVGAGI. The CDR3 extends over 15 amino acids. CDR3 coding DNA: TGTGCCAGCAGTTACCATTTGGGGGCCCGCTACGAGCAGTACTTC. Translation: CASSYHLGARYEQYF.

This sequence joins TRBV4-3 and TRBJ2-2; weak D call: TRBD1 (6 bases). The germline V gene has CDR1 LGHNA and CDR2 YSLEER. CDR3 size: 17 residues. V was trimmed by 1 base and J by 6 bases, leaving 18 bases between them. CDR3 DNA: TGCGCCAGCAGCCAAGTGAAGAGCTGGGGGCTGGCCGGGGAGCTGTTTTTT. Translating it yields CASSQVKSWGLAGELFF.

The chain employs TRBV12-5 and TRBJ2-7; possibly TRBD1 for D (6 bases). Germline-derived CDR1 and CDR2 are LGHNT and FRNRAP. CDR3 length: 14 amino acids. V was pared by 5 bases and J by 5 bases, with 16 bases between. Written as DNA, the CDR3 is TGTGCTAGTGGTGAACCCGGGACAACTCACGAGCAGTACTTC. Its protein is CASGEPGTTHEQYF.

The rearrangement uses TRBV2 and TRBJ2-7; D is perhaps TRBD1 (5 bases). The CDR3 contains 12 residues. The germline V gene encodes CDR1 SNHLY and CDR2 FYNNEI. V was trimmed by 8 bases and J by 4 bases, leaving 12 bases between them. The CDR3 here is CASGRVKYEQYF. The CDR3 DNA follows: TGTGCCAGCGGCAGGGTGAAGTACGAGCAGTACTTC. Combining the CDR3 with reference TRBV2 and TRBJ2-7 gives the whole variable domain EPEVTQTPSHQVTQMGQEVILRCVPISNHLYFYWYRQILGQKVEFLVSFYNNEISEKSEIFDDQFSVERPDGSNFTLKIRSTKLEDSAMYFCASGRVKYEQYFGPGTRLTVT.

V and J are TRBV2 and TRBJ2-6; D is unclear. The germline gives CDR1 SNHLY, CDR2 FYNNEI. The CDR3 is made up of 14 amino acids. With 4 bases removed from V and 1 base from J, the gap between germline ends came to 5 bases. CDR3 sequence reads: CASSASSGANVLTF. The CDR3 DNA reads TGTGCCAGCAGTGCTTCGTCTGGGGCCAACGTCCTGACTTTC.

The chain employs TRBV5-1 and TRBJ2-5; D possibly corresponds to TRBD2 (6 bases). Per the germline V gene, CDR1 is SGHRS and CDR2 is YFSETQ. This CDR3 is 13 amino acids long. V was pared by 2 bases and J by 4 bases, with 9 bases between. This CDR3 is CASSFGAGETQYF. CDR3 sequence (DNA): TGCGCCAGCAGCTTTGGAGCGGGAGAGACCCAGTACTTC.

The V and J genes are TRBV30 and TRBJ2-1, with D perhaps matching TRBD1 (7 bases). Germline CDR1 and CDR2: GTSNPN and SVGIG (reference sequence). V gave up 2 bases and J gave up 8 bases, with 10 bases separating them. The CDR3 runs 12 residues. The CDR3 sequence is CAWSFRGDEQFF. The DNA for the CDR3 is TGTGCCTGGAGTTTCAGGGGGGATGAGCAGTTCTTC.

The chain has TRBV19 and TRBJ2-7; possible D gene TRBD2, 6 bases. The ends were cut back, 9 bases at V and 3 bases at J, with 24 bases in the middle. The CDR3 contains 16 residues. The germline V gene encodes CDR1 LNHDA and CDR2 SQIVND (reference sequence). This CDR3 is CASHAESKGTHYEQYF. In DNA, the CDR3 is TGTGCCAGCCACGCGGAGTCCAAAGGGACTCACTACGAGCAGTACTTC.

The gene calls are TRBV4-2 and TRBJ2-7; a weak D match, TRBD2 (7 bases). CDR1 is LGHNA and CDR2 is YNFKEQ in the germline V gene. The CDR3 contains 17 residues. Between the trimmed V and J ends, which lost 3 bases and 6 bases, there was a span of 24 bases. The CDR3 sequence is CASSHSKGGGGGSEQYF. The CDR3 nucleotides read TGTGCCAGCAGCCATTCCAAGGGAGGGGGAGGAGGGAGCGAGCAGTACTTC.

This chain joins TRBV19 and TRBJ2-2; no clear D. The CDR3 consists of 15 residues. The germline V gene encodes CDR1 LNHDA and CDR2 SQIVND (reference sequence). V shed 1 base and J shed 7 bases, with 13 bases lying between them. The CDR3 sequence is CASSIASLAIGELFF. The CDR3 nucleotides read TGTGCCAGTAGTATAGCCAGTCTTGCAATCGGGGAGCTGTTTTTT.

The chain combines TRBV15 with TRBJ2-7, with D perhaps matching TRBD1 (6 bases). V was trimmed by 2 bases and J by 0 bases, leaving 14 bases between them. Germline V gives CDR1 LNHNV, CDR2 YYDKDF (reference sequence). CDR3 length: 16 amino acids. The CDR3 DNA follows: TGTGCCACCAGCAGACTCACAGGCAGGGGCTCCTACGAGCAGTACTTC. The encoded protein is CATSRLTGRGSYEQYF.

This clone was observed a single time. The rearrangement joins TRBV7-9 to TRBJ1-1, with no clear D. This CDR3 is built from 13 residues. The ends were cut back, 1 base at V and 1 base at J, with 4 bases in the middle. The germline V gene has CDR1 SEHNR and CDR2 FQNEAQ (reference sequence). CDR3 DNA sequence: TGTGCCAGCAGCTTAGAACAGAACACTGAAGCTTTCTTT. It specifies CASSLEQNTEAFF.

The chain links TRBV6-5 to TRBJ2-7; D is uncertain. The CDR3 extends over 11 amino acids. V gave up 6 bases and J gave up 3 bases, with 6 bases separating them. The germline gives CDR1 MNHEY, CDR2 SVGAGI. CDR3 in DNA: TGTGCCAGCAGACTCGACTACGAGCAGTACTTC. Translated: CASRLDYEQYF.

This clone qualifies as medium-sized. The chain is built from TRBV9 and TRBJ1-1; D is perhaps TRBD1 (5 bases). In germline, CDR1 is SGDLS, CDR2 YYNGEE. V was trimmed by 3 bases and J by 6 bases, leaving 18 bases between them. The CDR3 runs to 15 residues. CDR3 loop: CASSETGGLLAEAFF. The CDR3 DNA follows: TGTGCCAGCAGCGAGACCGGGGGGTTATTGGCTGAAGCTTTCTTT.

J is TRBJ1-3 and V is TRBV5-1; D ambiguous. This CDR3 is built from 16 residues. V dropped 4 bases and J dropped 2 bases, with 16 bases sitting between them. CDR1 SGHRS and CDR2 YFSETQ come from the germline V gene. The CDR3 region is CASSRTALGTGNTIYF. The CDR3 nucleotides are TGCGCCAGCAGCAGAACAGCCTTAGGAACTGGAAACACCATATATTTT.

V and J are TRBV19 and TRBJ2-1, with TRBD2 identical over 7 bases. Per germline, CDR1 LNHDA and CDR2 SQIVND (reference sequence). V lost 4 bases and J lost 6; bases outside the gene matches: 9. CDR3 length: 15 residues. For the CDR3, the DNA is TGTGCCAGTAGTACTAGCGGAGGGGCCTTCAATGAGCAGTTCTTC. Its protein is CASSTSGGAFNEQFF. The full variable domain, completed using reference TRBV19 and TRBJ2-1, is DGGITQSPKYLFRKEGQNVTLSCEQNLNHDAMYWYRQDPGQGLRLIYYSQIVNDFQKGDIAEGYSVSREKKESFPLTVTSAQKNPTAFYLCASSTSGGAFNEQFFGPGTRLTVL.

The rearrangement uses TRBV7-6 and TRBJ2-3; 7 positions match TRBD2. Germline assignment: CDR1 SGHVS and CDR2 FNYEAQ. V shed 3 bases, J shed 4 bases, and the junction held 7 bases outside the gene matches. CDR3 length: 15 residues. The CDR3 nucleotides read TGTGCCAGCAGCTTGATGGGCGGGAGCGCAGATACGCAGTATTTT. Amino acid sequence: CASSLMGGSADTQYF.

The genes are TRBV28 and TRBJ2-6; D might be TRBD1 (6 bases). Germline V lookup: CDR1 MDHEN, CDR2 SYDVKM. The CDR3 contains 15 residues. Trimming left V 6 bases short and J 1 base short, with 10 bases between. The CDR3 sequence is CASREGVSGANVLTF. The CDR3 DNA is TGTGCCAGCAGAGAGGGGGTTTCTGGGGCCAACGTCCTGACTTTC.